What follows are 21 T cell receptor beta chains derived from one specimen sequenced in a study of CD8 T cells in ankylosing spondylitis. TCRdb used MiXCR to reprocess the 5' RACE reads, holding one entry per CDR3 protein. Of roughly 260,000 distinct CDR3 sequences listed, approximately 20% are singletons. Sequenced: blood, either unsorted or a sorted T cell fraction (not recorded which). The receptors originated from a male donor with ankylosing spondylitis or in good health (not recorded which).

This clonotype was seen only a few times. The chain carries TRBV5-1 and TRBJ1-1; TRBD1 might be the D (6 bases). V was shortened by 0 bases and J by 4 bases, with 7 bases between the two germline ends. In germline, CDR1 is SGHRS, CDR2 YFSETQ. CDR3 length: 13 amino acids. The CDR3 reads CASSLGGRTEAFF. In DNA form, the CDR3 reads TGCGCCAGCAGCTTGGGGGGGCGCACTGAAGCTTTCTTT.

The chain couples TRBV12-3 or TRBV12-4 to TRBJ2-5; tentative D call: TRBD2 (6 bases). This CDR3 spans 15 amino acids. Trimming removed 4 bases from V and 2 bases from J, with 14 bases in between. The CDR3 DNA is TGTGCCAGCAGTTCTCGGGGGAGCGAGCAAGAGACCCAGTACTTC. Its protein product is CASSSRGSEQETQYF.

For the CDR3, the DNA is TGTGCCAGCAGTGCGGCCGTGGGGTGGGGGCGAGGCACAGATACGCAGTATTTT. Its translation: CASSAAVGWGRGTDTQYF. The V gene is TRBV2, the J gene TRBJ2-3; perhaps TRBD1 as D (6 bases). Germline V CDR1 and CDR2: SNHLY, FYNNEI. The length of the CDR3 is 18 residues. V was trimmed by 4 bases and J by 1 base, leaving 21 bases between them.

V is TRBV2 and J is TRBJ1-2, with unresolved D. The CDR3 runs to 12 residues. Germline lookup yields CDR1 SNHLY and CDR2 FYNNEI. The V end lost 3 bases, the J end lost 8 bases, and 10 bases lay between the germline ends. The CDR3 is CASSDRPNGYTF. CDR3 sequence (DNA): TGTGCCAGCAGTGACAGGCCTAACGGCTACACCTTC.

In its sample, this clonotype was seen a few times. J is TRBJ1-6 and V is TRBV14; the D gene is possibly TRBD1 (6 bases). The CDR3 totals 14 residues. The V and J ends lost 4 bases and 10 bases respectively, with 14 bases between them. Germline assignment: CDR1 SGHDN and CDR2 FVKESK. CDR3 bases: TGTGCCAGCAGCCTCCAGCGCGGGGGCTCACCCCTCCACTTT. Amino acids: CASSLQRGGSPLHF.

The V and J genes are TRBV28 and TRBJ2-7; D is possibly TRBD2 (6 bases). Germline V gives CDR1 MDHEN, CDR2 SYDVKM. Trimming shortened V by 10 bases and J by 6 bases, and 25 bases separated the two germline ends. The CDR3 spans 15 residues. The CDR3 loop reads CATQPVGEAKGEQYV. DNA for the CDR3: TGTGCCACCCAACCTGTAGGGGAGGCGAAGGGCGAGCAGTACGTC.

This clonotype was counted between two and nine times. The rearrangement joins TRBV5-1 to TRBJ1-2; 7 nucleotides line up with TRBD1. The germline CDR1 and CDR2 sequences are SGHRS and YFSETQ. The CDR3 has 14 amino acids. Unmatched junction bases numbered 8, after V lost 4 bases and J lost 5 bases. This CDR3 is CASSPATGQYGYTF. Written as DNA, the CDR3 is TGCGCCAGCAGCCCGGCGACAGGGCAGTATGGCTACACCTTC. The full variable domain, completed using reference TRBV5-1 and TRBJ1-2, is KAGVTQTPRYLIKTRGQQVTLSCSPISGHRSVSWYQQTPGQGLQFLFEYFSETQRNKGNFPGRFSGRQFSNSRSEMNVSTLELGDSALYLCASSPATGQYGYTFGSGTRLTVV.

This clonotype was seen repeatedly, ten times or more. The chain employs TRBV12-3 or TRBV12-4 and TRBJ1-1, with a weak D call TRBD1 (6 bases). The length of the CDR3 is 16 residues. Trimming removed 5 bases at V and 8 bases at J, with 24 bases between. The CDR3: CASSQLRGALVMEAFF. Here the CDR3 DNA reads TGTGCCAGCAGTCAACTCCGGGGGGCGTTGGTTATGGAAGCTTTCTTT.

This clonotype came up a few times. V is TRBV7-2 and J is TRBJ2-7; 11 nucleotides agree with TRBD1. The length of the CDR3 is 15 residues. Per germline, CDR1 SGHTA and CDR2 FQGNSA. Trimming cost V 3 bases and J 3 bases; bases outside gene matches: 4. CDR3 amino acids: CASSFTGTGGYEQYV. CDR3 nucleotide sequence: TGTGCCAGCAGCTTCACCGGGACAGGGGGCTACGAGCAGTACGTC.

This chain connects TRBV5-1 to TRBJ2-1; 13 bases line up with TRBD2. The CDR3 length is 15 residues. Germline trimming cut 8 bases from V and 4 bases from J; bases unmatched to any gene: 6. Germline V gene lookup returns CDR1 SGHRS and CDR2 YFSETQ. The CDR3 loop is CASRTSGGPYNEQFF. For the CDR3, the DNA is TGCGCCAGTAGGACTAGCGGGGGACCATACAATGAGCAGTTCTTC.

The chain couples TRBV6-2 or TRBV6-3 to TRBJ1-4; 7 nucleotides agree with TRBD1. The CDR3 sequence is 16 residues long. Germline V lookup: CDR1 MNHEY, CDR2 SVGEGT. With 5 bases clipped from V and 6 bases from J, the junction kept 12 bases outside the gene matches. The CDR3 coding sequence is TGTGCCAGCAGTCACCCGTCAGGGGGGGTGGATGAAAAACTGTTTTTT. Its protein is CASSHPSGGVDEKLFF.

The chain employs TRBV5-1 and TRBJ1-2, with a weak D call TRBD1 (6 bases). The CDR3 is 15 residues long. Trimming cost V 0 bases and J 0 bases, with 9 bases left between them. CDR1 is SGHRS and CDR2 is YFSETQ in the germline V gene. Written as DNA, the CDR3 is TGCGCCAGCAGCTTGGAGGGGGAGACTAACTATGGCTACACCTTC. Encoded protein: CASSLEGETNYGYTF.

This clonotype was found many times. The chain joins TRBV6-2 or TRBV6-3 to TRBJ1-2; D gene uncertain. The CDR3 is made up of 11 amino acids. CDR1 is MNHEY and CDR2 is SVGEGT in the germline V gene. The germline V and J ends were trimmed by 4 bases and 3 bases, with 3 bases remaining between them. CDR3 DNA: TGTGCCAGCAGTTTCTACTATGGCTACACCTTC. Amino acid sequence: CASSFYYGYTF.

There are a few counts of this clonotype. The chain has TRBV28 and TRBJ1-2; unclear D gene. The CDR3 has 18 amino acids. Germline V gives CDR1 MDHEN, CDR2 SYDVKM. V lost 5 bases to trimming and J lost 3 bases, with 25 bases between them. The CDR3 DNA is TGTGCCAGCAGTCCCGCGGCCCCGTTGGGAGAGGACCACTATGGCTACACCTTC. This sequence encodes CASSPAAPLGEDHYGYTF.

This chain joins TRBV15 and TRBJ2-1; D is unresolved. Trimming removed 0 bases from V and 1 base from J, with 7 bases in between. Germline lookup yields CDR1 LNHNV and CDR2 YYDKDF (reference sequence). The CDR3 runs to 15 residues. CDR3 loop: CATSREISSYNEQFF. The DNA of the CDR3 is TGTGCCACCAGCAGAGAGATCTCATCCTACAATGAGCAGTTCTTC. Using reference TRBV15 and TRBJ2-1 for the parts outside the CDR3, the full variable domain is DAMVIQNPRYQVTQFGKPVTLSCSQTLNHNVMYWYQQKSSQAPKLLFHYYDKDFNNEADTPDNFQSRRPNTSFCFLDIRSPGLGDTAMYLCATSREISSYNEQFFGPGTRLTVL.

In its sample, this clonotype was seen a few times. The chain employs TRBV19 and TRBJ2-1; 10 positions match TRBD2. With V trimmed by 3 bases and J by 7 bases, 3 bases remained unmatched. The CDR3 is 14 amino acids. Germline V gives CDR1 LNHDA, CDR2 SQIVND (reference sequence). CDR3 amino acids: CASSMTSGLNEQFF. The CDR3 DNA sequence: TGTGCCAGTAGTATGACTAGCGGGCTTAATGAGCAGTTCTTC.

The chain is built from TRBV20-1 and TRBJ2-3; 10 positions match TRBD2. With 1 base clipped from V and 4 bases from J, the junction kept 5 bases outside the gene matches. The germline V gene has CDR1 DFQATT and CDR2 SNEGSKA (reference sequence). The CDR3 contains 15 residues. This CDR3 is CSARGRAGGSDTQYF. The CDR3 nucleotides are TGCAGTGCTAGAGGACGAGCGGGAGGGTCAGATACGCAGTATTTT.

This clonotype occurred a few times. This sequence joins TRBV6-1 and TRBJ1-2, with 7 bases that match TRBD1. With V trimmed by 7 bases and J by 4 bases, 6 bases remained unmatched. The CDR3 loop spans 13 amino acids. Germline V gene lookup returns CDR1 MNHNS and CDR2 SASEGT. The CDR3 reads CASKNRGRYGYTF. CDR3 coding DNA: TGTGCCAGCAAAAACAGGGGCCGCTATGGCTACACCTTC.

This clonotype was counted between two and nine times. The V call is TRBV12-5, the J call TRBJ2-1; the match to TRBD1 covers 8 bases. The junction had 2 bases not matched to a gene; V was cut back by 4 bases and J by 0 bases. From germline, CDR1 is LGHNT and CDR2 FRNRAP. CDR3 length: 15 amino acids. The CDR3: CASGSGQVSYNEQFF. In DNA form, the CDR3 reads TGTGCTAGTGGTTCGGGACAGGTCTCCTACAATGAGCAGTTCTTC. The whole variable domain, remainder taken from reference TRBV12-5 and TRBJ2-1, is DARVTQTPRHKVTEMGQEVTMRCQPILGHNTVFWYRQTMMQGLELLAYFRNRAPLDDSGMPKDRFSAEMPDATLATLKIQPSEPRDSAVYFCASGSGQVSYNEQFFGPGTRLTVL.

The chain uses TRBV5-1 and TRBJ1-1, with D uncertain. The CDR3 is 15 amino acids. V was trimmed by 1 base and J by 4 bases, leaving 14 bases between them. Per the germline V gene, CDR1 is SGHRS and CDR2 is YFSETQ. The CDR3 here is CASSLSPREGTEAFF. The CDR3 bases are TGCGCCAGCAGCTTGTCCCCCCGGGAGGGCACTGAAGCTTTCTTT.

The chain combines TRBV23-1 with TRBJ2-1; weak D call: TRBD1 (6 bases). TRBV23-1 is sorted into the ORF group, with uncertain function. The V and J ends lost 2 bases and 5 bases respectively, with 10 bases between them. The CDR3 is 14 amino acids. DNA of the CDR3: TGCGCCAGCAGTCAAAAGAACAGGGACAATGAGCAGTTCTTC. It specifies CASSQKNRDNEQFF.